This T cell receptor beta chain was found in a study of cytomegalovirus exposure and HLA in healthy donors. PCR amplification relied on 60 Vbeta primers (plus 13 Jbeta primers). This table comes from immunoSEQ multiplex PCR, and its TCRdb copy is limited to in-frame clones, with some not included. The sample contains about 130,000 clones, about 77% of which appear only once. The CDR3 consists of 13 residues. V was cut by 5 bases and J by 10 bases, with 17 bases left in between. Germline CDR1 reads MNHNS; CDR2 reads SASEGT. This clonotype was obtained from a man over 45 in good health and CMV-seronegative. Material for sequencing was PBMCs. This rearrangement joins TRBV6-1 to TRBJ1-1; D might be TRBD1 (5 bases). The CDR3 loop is CASSPDTLFGAFF. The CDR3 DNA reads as TGTGCCAGCAGTCCGGACACCCTTTTTGGAGCTTTCTTT.